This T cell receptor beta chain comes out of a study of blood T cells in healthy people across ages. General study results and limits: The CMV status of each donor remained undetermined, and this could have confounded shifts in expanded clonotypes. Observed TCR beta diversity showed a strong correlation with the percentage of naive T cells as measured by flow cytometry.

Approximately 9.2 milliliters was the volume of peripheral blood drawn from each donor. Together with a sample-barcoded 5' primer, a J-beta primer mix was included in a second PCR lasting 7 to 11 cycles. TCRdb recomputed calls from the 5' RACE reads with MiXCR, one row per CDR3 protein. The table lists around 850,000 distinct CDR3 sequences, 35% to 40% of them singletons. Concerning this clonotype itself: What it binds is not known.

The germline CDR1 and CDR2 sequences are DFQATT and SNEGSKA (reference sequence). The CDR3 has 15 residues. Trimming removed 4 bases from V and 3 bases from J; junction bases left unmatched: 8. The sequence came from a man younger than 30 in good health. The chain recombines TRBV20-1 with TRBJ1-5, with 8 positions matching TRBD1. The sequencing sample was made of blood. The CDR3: CSAIQWDRYNQPQHF. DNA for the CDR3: TGCAGTGCTATACAATGGGACAGGTACAATCAGCCCCAGCATTTT.